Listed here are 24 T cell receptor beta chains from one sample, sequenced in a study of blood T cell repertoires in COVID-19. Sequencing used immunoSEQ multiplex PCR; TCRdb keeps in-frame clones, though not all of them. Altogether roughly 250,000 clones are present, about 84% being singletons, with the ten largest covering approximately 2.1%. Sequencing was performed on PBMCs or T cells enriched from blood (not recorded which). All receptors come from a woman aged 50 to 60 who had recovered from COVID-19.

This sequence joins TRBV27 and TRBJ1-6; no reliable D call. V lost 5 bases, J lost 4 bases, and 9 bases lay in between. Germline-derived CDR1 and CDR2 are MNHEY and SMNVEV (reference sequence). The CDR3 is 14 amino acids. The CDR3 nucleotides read TGTGCCAGCAGTCTACAGAAATATAATTCACCCCTCCACTTT. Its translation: CASSLQKYNSPLHF.

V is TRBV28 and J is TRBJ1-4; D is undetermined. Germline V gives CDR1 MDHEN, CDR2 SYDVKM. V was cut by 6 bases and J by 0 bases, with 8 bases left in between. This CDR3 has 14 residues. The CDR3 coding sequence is TGTGCCAGCAGCAGCGACGCAACTAATGAAAAACTGTTTTTT. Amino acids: CASSSDATNEKLFF.

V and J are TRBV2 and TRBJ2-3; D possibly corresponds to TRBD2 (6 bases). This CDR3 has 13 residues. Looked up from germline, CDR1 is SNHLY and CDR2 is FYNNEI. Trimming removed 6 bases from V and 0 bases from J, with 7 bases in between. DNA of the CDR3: TGTGCCAGCAGGGGGGGTAGCACAGATACGCAGTATTTT. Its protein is CASRGGSTDTQYF. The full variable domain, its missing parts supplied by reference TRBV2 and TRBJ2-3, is EPEVTQTPSHQVTQMGQEVILRCVPISNHLYFYWYRQILGQKVEFLVSFYNNEISEKSEIFDDQFSVERPDGSNFTLKIRSTKLEDSAMYFCASRGGSTDTQYFGPGTRLTVL.

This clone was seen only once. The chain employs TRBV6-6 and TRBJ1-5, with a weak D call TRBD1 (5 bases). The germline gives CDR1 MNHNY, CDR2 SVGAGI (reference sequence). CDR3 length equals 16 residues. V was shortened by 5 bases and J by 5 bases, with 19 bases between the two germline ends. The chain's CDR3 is CASSPSGGGGYQPQHF. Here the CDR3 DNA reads TGTGCCAGCAGTCCCTCGGGGGGGGGAGGCTATCAGCCCCAGCATTTT.

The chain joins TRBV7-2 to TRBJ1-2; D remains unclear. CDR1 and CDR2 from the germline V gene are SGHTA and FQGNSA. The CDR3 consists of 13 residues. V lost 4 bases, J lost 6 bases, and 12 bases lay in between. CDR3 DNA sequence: TGTGCCAGCAGCTCCCCCCAGGTGCATGGCTACACCTTC. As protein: CASSSPQVHGYTF.

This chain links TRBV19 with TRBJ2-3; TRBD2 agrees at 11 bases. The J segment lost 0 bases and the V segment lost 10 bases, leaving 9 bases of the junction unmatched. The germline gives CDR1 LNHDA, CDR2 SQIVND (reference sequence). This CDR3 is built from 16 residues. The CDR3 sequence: CATTSGRHLSTDTQYF. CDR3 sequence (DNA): TGTGCCACCACTAGCGGGAGACACCTTAGCACAGATACGCAGTATTTT.

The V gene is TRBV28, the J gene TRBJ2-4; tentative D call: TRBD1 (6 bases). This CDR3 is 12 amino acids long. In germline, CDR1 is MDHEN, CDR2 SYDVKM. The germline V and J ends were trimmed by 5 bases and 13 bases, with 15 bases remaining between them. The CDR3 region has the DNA TGTGCCAGCAGTCGACAGGTACTTATACAGTACTTC. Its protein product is CASSRQVLIQYF.

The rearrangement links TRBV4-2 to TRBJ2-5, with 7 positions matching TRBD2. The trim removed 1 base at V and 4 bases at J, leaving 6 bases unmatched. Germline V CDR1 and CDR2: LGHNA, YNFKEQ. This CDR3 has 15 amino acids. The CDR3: CASSQALGGGETQYF. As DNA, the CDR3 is TGTGCCAGCAGCCAAGCCTTGGGGGGGGGAGAGACCCAGTACTTC.

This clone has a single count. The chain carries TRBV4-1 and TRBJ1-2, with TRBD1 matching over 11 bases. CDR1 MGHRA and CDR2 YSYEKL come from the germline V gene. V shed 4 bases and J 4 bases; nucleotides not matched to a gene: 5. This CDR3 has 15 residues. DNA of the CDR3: TGCGCCAGCAGCCTGGGACAGGGGGTTACCTATGGCTACACCTTC. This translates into CASSLGQGVTYGYTF.

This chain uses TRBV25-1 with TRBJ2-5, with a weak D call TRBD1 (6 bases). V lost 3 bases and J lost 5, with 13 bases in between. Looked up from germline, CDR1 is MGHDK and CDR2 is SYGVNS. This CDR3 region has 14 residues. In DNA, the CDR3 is TGTGCCAGCAGTGACCCAAGGGGGATTGAGACCCAGTACTTC. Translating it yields CASSDPRGIETQYF.

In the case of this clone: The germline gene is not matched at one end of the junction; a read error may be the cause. Here the CDR3 DNA reads TGTGCTAGCAGCTTAGGCCGGTTTCAAGAGACCCAGTACTTC. Amino acid sequence: CASSLGRFQETQYF. The chain couples TRBV7-7 to TRBJ2-5; D is ambiguous. CDR1 is SSHAT and CDR2 is FNYEAQ in the germline V gene (reference sequence). The CDR3 sequence is 14 residues long.

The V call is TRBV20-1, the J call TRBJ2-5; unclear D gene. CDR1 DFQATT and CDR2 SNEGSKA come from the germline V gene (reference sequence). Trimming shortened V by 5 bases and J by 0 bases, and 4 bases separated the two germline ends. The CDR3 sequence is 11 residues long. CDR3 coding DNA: TGCAGTGCTCGGTACCAAGAGACCCAGTACTTC. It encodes CSARYQETQYF.

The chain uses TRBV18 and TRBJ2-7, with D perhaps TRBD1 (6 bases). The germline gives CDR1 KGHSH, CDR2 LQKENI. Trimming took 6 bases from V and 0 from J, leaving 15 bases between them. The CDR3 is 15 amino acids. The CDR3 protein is CASSPSTGDSYEQYF. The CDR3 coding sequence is TGTGCCAGCTCGCCATCGACAGGCGACTCCTACGAGCAGTACTTC.

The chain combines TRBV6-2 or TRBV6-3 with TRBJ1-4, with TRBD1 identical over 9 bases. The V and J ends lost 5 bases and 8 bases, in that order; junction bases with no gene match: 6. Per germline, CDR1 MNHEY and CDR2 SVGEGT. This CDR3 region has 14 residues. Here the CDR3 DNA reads TGTGCCAGCAGTCAACAGGGGGCAGGAGAAAAACTGTTTTTT. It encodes CASSQQGAGEKLFF.

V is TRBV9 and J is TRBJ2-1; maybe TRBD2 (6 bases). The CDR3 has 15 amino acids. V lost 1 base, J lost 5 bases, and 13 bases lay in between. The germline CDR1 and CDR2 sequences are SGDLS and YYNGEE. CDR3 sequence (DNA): TGTGCCAGCAGCGTAAACACGGACTATAACAATGAGCAGTTCTTC. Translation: CASSVNTDYNNEQFF.

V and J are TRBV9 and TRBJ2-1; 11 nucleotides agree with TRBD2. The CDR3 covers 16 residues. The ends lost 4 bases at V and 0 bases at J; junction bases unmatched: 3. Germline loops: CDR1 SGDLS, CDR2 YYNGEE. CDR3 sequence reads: CASSPTSGGSYNEQFF. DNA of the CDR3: TGTGCCAGCAGCCCTACTAGCGGGGGCTCCTACAATGAGCAGTTCTTC.

The chain's CDR3 is CASSLLMGAGYNEQFF. DNA of the CDR3: TGTGCCAGCAGTTTATTAATGGGGGCGGGTTACAATGAGCAGTTCTTC. This chain uses TRBV27 with TRBJ2-1; tentative D call: TRBD1 (6 bases). Germline CDR1 reads MNHEY; CDR2 reads SMNVEV (reference sequence). This CDR3 has 16 residues. Trimming stripped 1 base from V and 4 bases from J, with 14 bases between.

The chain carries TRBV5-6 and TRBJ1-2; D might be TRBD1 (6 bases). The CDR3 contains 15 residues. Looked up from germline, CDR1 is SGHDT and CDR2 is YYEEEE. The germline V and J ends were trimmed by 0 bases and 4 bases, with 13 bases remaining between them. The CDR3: CASSLATGTTYGYTF. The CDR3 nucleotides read TGTGCCAGCAGCTTGGCGACCGGGACAACCTATGGCTACACCTTC.

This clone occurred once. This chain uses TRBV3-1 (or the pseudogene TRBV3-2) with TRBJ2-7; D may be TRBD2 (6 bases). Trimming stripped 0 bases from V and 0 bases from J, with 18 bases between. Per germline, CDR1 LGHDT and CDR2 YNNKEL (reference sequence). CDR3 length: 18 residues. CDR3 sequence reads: CASSQETPWDGSSYEQYF. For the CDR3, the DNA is TGTGCCAGCAGCCAAGAAACCCCATGGGACGGGAGCTCCTACGAGCAGTACTTC.

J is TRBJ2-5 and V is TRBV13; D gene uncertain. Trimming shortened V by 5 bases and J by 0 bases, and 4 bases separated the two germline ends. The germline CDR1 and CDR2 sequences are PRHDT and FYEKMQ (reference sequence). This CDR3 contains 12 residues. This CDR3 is CASSPYQETQYF. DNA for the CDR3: TGTGCCAGCAGCCCGTACCAAGAGACCCAGTACTTC.

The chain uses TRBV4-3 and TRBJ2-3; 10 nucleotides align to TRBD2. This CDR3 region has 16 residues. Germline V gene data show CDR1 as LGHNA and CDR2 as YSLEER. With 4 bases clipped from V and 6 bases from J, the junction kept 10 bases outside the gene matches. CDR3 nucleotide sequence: TGCGCCAGCAGCCCTGGAGCGGGAGGGCCAGGGGATACGCAGTATTTT. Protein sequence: CASSPGAGGPGDTQYF.

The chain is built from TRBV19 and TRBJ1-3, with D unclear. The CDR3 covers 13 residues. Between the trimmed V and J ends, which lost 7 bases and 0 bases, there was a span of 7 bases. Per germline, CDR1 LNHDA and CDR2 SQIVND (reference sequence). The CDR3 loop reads CASIDFSGNTIYF. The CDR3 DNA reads TGTGCCAGTATAGACTTCTCTGGAAACACCATATATTTT.

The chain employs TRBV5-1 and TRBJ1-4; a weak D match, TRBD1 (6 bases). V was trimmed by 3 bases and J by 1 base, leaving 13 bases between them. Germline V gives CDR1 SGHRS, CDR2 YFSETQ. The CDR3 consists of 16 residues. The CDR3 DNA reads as TGCGCCAGCAGCTCAGGTGGGGGCTTAACTAATGAAAAACTGTTTTTT. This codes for CASSSGGGLTNEKLFF. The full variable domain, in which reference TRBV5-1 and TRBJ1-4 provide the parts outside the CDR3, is KAGVTQTPRYLIKTRGQQVTLSCSPISGHRSVSWYQQTPGQGLQFLFEYFSETQRNKGNFPGRFSGRQFSNSRSEMNVSTLELGDSALYLCASSSGGGLTNEKLFFGSGTQLSVL.

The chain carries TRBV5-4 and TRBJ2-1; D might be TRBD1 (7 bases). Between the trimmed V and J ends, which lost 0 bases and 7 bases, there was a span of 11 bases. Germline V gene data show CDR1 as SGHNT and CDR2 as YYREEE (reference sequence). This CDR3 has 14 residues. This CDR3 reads CASSLVTGRNEQFF. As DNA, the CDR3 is TGTGCCAGCAGCTTGGTGACAGGGAGGAATGAGCAGTTCTTC.